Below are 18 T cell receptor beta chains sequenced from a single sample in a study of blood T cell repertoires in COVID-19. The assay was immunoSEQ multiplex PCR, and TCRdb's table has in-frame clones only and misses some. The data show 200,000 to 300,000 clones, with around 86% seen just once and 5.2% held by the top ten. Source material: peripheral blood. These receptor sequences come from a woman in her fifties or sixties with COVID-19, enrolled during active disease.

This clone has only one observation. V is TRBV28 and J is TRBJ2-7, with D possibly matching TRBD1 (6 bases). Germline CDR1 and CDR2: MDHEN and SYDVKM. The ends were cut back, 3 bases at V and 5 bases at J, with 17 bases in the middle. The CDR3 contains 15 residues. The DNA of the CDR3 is TGTGCCAGCAGTTTTCTGAGACAGGTGCCCGACGAGCAGTACTTC. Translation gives CASSFLRQVPDEQYF.

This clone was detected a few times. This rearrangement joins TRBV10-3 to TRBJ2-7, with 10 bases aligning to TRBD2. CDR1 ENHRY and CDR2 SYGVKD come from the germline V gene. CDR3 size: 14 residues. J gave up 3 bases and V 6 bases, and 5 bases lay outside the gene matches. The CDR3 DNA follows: TGTGCCATCAGCGAAAGACTAGCGGGCTACGAGCAGTACTTC. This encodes CAISERLAGYEQYF.

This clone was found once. CDR3 DNA: TGCGCCAGCAGCTTGGCTAGGTTCACAGGAGCATCACCCCTCCACTTT. Its translation: CASSLARFTGASPLHF. V is TRBV5-1 and J is TRBJ1-6, with D possibly TRBD1 on 5 matching bases. Per the germline V gene, CDR1 is SGHRS and CDR2 is YFSETQ. V was trimmed by 0 bases and J by 10 bases, leaving 17 bases between them. The CDR3 spans 16 residues. Variable domain in full (rest from reference TRBV5-1 and TRBJ1-6): KAGVTQTPRYLIKTRGQQVTLSCSPISGHRSVSWYQQTPGQGLQFLFEYFSETQRNKGNFPGRFSGRQFSNSRSEMNVSTLELGDSALYLCASSLARFTGASPLHFGNGTRLTVT.

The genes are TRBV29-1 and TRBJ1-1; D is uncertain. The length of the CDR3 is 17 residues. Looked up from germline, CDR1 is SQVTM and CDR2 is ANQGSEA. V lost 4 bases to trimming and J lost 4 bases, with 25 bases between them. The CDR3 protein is CSVGTAKPGVAGTEAFF. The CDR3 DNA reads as TGCAGCGTTGGAACAGCTAAACCTGGGGTCGCGGGCACTGAAGCTTTCTTT.

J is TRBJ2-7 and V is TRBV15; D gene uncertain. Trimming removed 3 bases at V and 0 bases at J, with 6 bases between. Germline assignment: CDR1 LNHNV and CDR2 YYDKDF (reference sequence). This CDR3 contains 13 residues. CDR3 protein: CATSRAGSYEQYF. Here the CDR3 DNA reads TGTGCCACCAGCAGGGCTGGCTCCTACGAGCAGTACTTC.

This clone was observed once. The CDR3 sequence is CASKRTGGFQPQHF. The CDR3 bases are TGTGCCAGCAAACGGACAGGGGGCTTTCAGCCCCAGCATTTT. The chain recombines TRBV28 with TRBJ1-5, with 11 bases fitting TRBD1. Germline CDR1 MDHEN, CDR2 SYDVKM. Trimming removed 7 bases from V and 6 bases from J; junction bases left unmatched: 5. The CDR3 runs to 14 residues. Combining the CDR3 with reference TRBV28 and TRBJ1-5 gives the whole variable domain DVKVTQSSRYLVKRTGEKVFLECVQDMDHENMFWYRQDPGLGLRLIYFSYDVKMKEKGDIPEGYSVSREKKERFSLILESASTNQTSMYLCASKRTGGFQPQHFGDGTRLSIL.

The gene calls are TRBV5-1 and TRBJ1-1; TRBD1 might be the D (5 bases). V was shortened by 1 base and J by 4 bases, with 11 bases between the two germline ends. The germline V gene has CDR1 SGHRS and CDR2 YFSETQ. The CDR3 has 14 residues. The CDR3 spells CASSLSGKGTEAFF. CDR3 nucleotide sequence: TGCGCCAGCAGCTTGTCAGGGAAGGGCACTGAAGCTTTCTTT.

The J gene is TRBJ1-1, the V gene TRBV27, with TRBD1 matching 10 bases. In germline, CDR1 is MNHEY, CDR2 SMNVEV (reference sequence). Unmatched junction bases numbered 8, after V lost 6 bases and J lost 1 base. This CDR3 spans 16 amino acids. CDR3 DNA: TGTGCCAGCAGCCGGGGGTGGGACAGGGGGAACACTGAAGCTTTCTTT. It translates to CASSRGWDRGNTEAFF.

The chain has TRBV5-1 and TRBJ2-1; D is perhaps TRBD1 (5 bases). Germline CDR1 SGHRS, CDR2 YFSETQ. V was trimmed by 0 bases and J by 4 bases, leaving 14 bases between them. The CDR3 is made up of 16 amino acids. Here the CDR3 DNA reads TGCGCCAGCAGCTTGGGATGGGGCGGTCGGTACAATGAGCAGTTCTTC. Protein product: CASSLGWGGRYNEQFF.

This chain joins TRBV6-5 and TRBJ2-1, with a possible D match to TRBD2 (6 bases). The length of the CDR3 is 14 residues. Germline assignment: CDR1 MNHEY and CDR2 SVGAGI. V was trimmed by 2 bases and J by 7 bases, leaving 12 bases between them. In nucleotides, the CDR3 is TGTGCCAGCAGTTACAGGTTTGCGGGGAATGAGCAGTTCTTC. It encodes CASSYRFAGNEQFF.

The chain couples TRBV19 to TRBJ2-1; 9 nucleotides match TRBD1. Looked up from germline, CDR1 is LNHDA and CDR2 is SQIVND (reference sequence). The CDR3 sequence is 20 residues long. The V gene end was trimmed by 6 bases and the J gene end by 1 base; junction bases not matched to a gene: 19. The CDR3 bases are TGTGCCAGTAGCCCAGGCTTCGGGACAGGGCAACGAGGGTCCTACAATGAGCAGTTCTTC. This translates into CASSPGFGTGQRGSYNEQFF.

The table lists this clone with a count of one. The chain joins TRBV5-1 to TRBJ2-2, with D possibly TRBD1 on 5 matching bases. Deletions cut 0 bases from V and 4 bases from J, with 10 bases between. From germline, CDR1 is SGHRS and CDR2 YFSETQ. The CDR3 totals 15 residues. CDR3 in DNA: TGCGCCAGCAGCTTGGCCCAGGGCGGCACCGGGGAGCTGTTTTTT. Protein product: CASSLAQGGTGELFF.

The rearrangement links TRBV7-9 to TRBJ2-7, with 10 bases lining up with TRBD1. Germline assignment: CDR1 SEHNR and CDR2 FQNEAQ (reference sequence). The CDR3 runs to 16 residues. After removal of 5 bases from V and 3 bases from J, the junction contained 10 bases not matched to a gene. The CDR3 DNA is TGTGCCAGCAGCCCAAACCCCGGGACAGGGGACTACGAGCAGTACTTC. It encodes CASSPNPGTGDYEQYF.

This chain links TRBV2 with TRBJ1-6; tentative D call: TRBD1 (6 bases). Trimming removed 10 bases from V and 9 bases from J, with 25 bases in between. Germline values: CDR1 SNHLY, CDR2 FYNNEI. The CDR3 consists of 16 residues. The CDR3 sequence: CATMIDTGMAPSPLHF. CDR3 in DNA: TGTGCCACTATGATTGATACAGGGATGGCCCCTTCACCCCTCCACTTT.

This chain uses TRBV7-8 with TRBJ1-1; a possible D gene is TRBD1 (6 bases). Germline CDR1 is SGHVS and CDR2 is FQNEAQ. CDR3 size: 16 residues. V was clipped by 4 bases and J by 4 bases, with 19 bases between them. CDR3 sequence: CASSSTGPAGSTEAFF. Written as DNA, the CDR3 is TGTGCCAGCAGCTCTACAGGGCCGGCGGGTTCCACTGAAGCTTTCTTT. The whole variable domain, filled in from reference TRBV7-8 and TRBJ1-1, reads GAGVSQSPRYKVAKRGQDVALRCDPISGHVSLFWYQQALGQGPEFLTYFQNEAQLDKSGLPSDRFFAERPEGSVSTLKIQRTQQEDSAVYLCASSSTGPAGSTEAFFGQGTRLTVV.

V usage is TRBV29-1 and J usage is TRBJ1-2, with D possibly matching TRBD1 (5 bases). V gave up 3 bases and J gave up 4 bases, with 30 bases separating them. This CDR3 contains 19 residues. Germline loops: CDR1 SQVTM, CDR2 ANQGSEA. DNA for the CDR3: TGCAGCGTTGAGGGGATTTCCGAGGTCACAGGATCAACTCTCTATGGCTACACCTTC. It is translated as CSVEGISEVTGSTLYGYTF. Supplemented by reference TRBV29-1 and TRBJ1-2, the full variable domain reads SAVISQKPSRDICQRGTSLTIQCQVDSQVTMMFWYRQQPGQSLTLIATANQGSEATYESGFVIDKFPISRPNLTFSTLTVSNMSPEDSSIYLCSVEGISEVTGSTLYGYTFGSGTRLTVV.

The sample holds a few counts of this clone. This CDR3 reads CASSPLMRNTEAFF. The CDR3 DNA reads TGTGCCAGCAGCCCTCTTATGAGGAACACTGAAGCTTTCTTT. V and J are TRBV13 and TRBJ1-1; D not resolved. In germline, CDR1 is PRHDT, CDR2 FYEKMQ (reference sequence). V dropped 5 bases and J dropped 1 base, with 11 bases sitting between them. This CDR3 contains 14 residues. The whole variable domain, remainder taken from reference TRBV13 and TRBJ1-1, is AAGVIQSPRHLIKEKRETATLKCYPIPRHDTVYWYQQGPGQDPQFLISFYEKMQSDKGSIPDRFSAQQFSDYHSELNMSSLELGDSALYFCASSPLMRNTEAFFGQGTRLTVV.

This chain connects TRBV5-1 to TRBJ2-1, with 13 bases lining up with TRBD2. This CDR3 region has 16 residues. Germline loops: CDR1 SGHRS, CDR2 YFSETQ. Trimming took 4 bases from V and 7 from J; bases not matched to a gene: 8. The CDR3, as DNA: TGCGCCAGCAGCCCTATTGGGACTAGCGGGATGAATGAGCAGTTCTTC. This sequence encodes CASSPIGTSGMNEQFF.